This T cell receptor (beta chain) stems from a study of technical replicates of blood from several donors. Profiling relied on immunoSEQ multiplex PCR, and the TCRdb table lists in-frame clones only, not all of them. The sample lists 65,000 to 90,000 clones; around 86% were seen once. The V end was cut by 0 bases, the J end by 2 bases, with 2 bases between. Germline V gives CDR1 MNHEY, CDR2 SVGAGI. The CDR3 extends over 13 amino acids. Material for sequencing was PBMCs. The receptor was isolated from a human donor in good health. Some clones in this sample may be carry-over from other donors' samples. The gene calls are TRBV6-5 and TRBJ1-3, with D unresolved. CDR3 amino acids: CASSYSAGNTIYF. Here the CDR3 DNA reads TGTGCCAGCAGTTACTCCGCTGGAAACACCATATATTTT.